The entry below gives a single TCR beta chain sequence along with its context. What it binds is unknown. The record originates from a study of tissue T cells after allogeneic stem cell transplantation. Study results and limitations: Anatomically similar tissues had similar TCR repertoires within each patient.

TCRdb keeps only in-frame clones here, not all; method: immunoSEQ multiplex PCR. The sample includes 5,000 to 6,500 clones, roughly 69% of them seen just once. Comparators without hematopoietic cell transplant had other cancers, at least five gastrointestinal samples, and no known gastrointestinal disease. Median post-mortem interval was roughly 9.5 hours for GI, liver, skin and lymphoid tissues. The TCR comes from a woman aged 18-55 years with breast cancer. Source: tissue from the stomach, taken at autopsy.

CDR3 nucleotides: TGTGCCACCAGCAGAGGGTCGGGGAATGAGCAGTTCTTC. This sequence encodes CATSRGSGNEQFF. The chain recombines TRBV15 with TRBJ2-1; D is perhaps TRBD2 (5 bases). The CDR3 contains 13 residues. V was cut by 1 base and J by 7 bases, with 8 bases left in between. CDR1 and CDR2 from the germline V gene are LNHNV and YYDKDF (reference sequence).